The 31 T cell receptor beta chains in this list originate from one sample, sequenced in a study of OX40 agonist ivuxolimab in advanced cancers. Assay used: immunoSEQ multiplex PCR; TCRdb lists only in-frame clones, some missing. The sample consists of under 70,000 clones, approximately 90% of them appearing once. The sequencing used CD4+ or CD8+ T cells sorted from blood, collected in a trial of the OX40 agonist ivuxolimab. The receptors were sampled from an adult with an advanced solid tumor such as melanoma, head and neck, liver or kidney cancer.

This clone was seen a few times. The chain couples TRBV2 to TRBJ2-6; TRBD1 matches at 10 bases. The CDR3 extends over 19 amino acids. Trimming took 5 bases from V and 4 from J; bases not matched to a gene: 14. CDR1 is SNHLY and CDR2 is FYNNEI in the germline V gene. The CDR3: CASSFMPGQGLSGANVLTF. DNA for the CDR3: TGTGCCAGCAGTTTTATGCCGGGACAGGGGCTATCAGGGGCCAACGTCCTGACTTTC. Full variable domain (missing parts from reference TRBV2 and TRBJ2-6): EPEVTQTPSHQVTQMGQEVILRCVPISNHLYFYWYRQILGQKVEFLVSFYNNEISEKSEIFDDQFSVERPDGSNFTLKIRSTKLEDSAMYFCASSFMPGQGLSGANVLTFGAGSRLTVL.

This rearrangement joins TRBV6-5 to TRBJ1-1, with D possibly matching TRBD1 (6 bases). This CDR3 spans 14 amino acids. V lost 5 bases and J lost 5, with 15 bases in between. Germline CDR1 reads MNHEY; CDR2 reads SVGAGI. The CDR3 region is CASSDQQGRTEAFF. DNA for the CDR3: TGTGCCAGCAGTGATCAACAGGGTAGGACTGAAGCTTTCTTT.

V gene TRBV6-4 combines with J gene TRBJ1-1; D remains unclear. Germline CDR1 is MRHNA and CDR2 is SNTAGT. Deletions cut 5 bases from V and 0 bases from J, with 7 bases between. The CDR3 totals 13 residues. CDR3 region: CASSYSLNTEAFF. The CDR3 DNA reads as TGTGCCAGCAGTTATTCGTTGAACACTGAAGCTTTCTTT.

This chain joins TRBV29-1 and TRBJ2-1; D unclear. V was cut by 2 bases and J by 0 bases, with 11 bases left in between. CDR1 SQVTM and CDR2 ANQGSEA come from the germline V gene. This CDR3 region has 15 residues. CDR3 in amino acids: CSVERPGYSYNEQFF. Written as DNA, the CDR3 is TGCAGCGTTGAAAGACCGGGTTACTCCTACAATGAGCAGTTCTTC.

The chain joins TRBV5-4 to TRBJ2-1, with 9 bases that match TRBD2. The V gene's germline CDR1 is SGHNT and CDR2 YYREEE (reference sequence). The trim removed 4 bases at V and 0 bases at J, leaving 8 bases unmatched. The CDR3 spans 17 residues. The CDR3 sequence is CASSPRGSGSSYNEQFF. CDR3 coding DNA: TGTGCCAGCAGCCCCAGGGGTAGCGGGAGCTCCTACAATGAGCAGTTCTTC.

The chain joins TRBV28 to TRBJ1-5, with D unresolved. V was cut by 2 bases and J by 0 bases, with 5 bases left in between. The germline V gene has CDR1 MDHEN and CDR2 SYDVKM. The CDR3 has 14 amino acids. The CDR3 sequence is CASSLLDSNQPQHF. The CDR3 DNA reads as TGTGCCAGCAGTTTACTCGATAGCAATCAGCCCCAGCATTTT. The complete variable domain, with remaining parts taken from reference TRBV28 and TRBJ1-5, reads DVKVTQSSRYLVKRTGEKVFLECVQDMDHENMFWYRQDPGLGLRLIYFSYDVKMKEKGDIPEGYSVSREKKERFSLILESASTNQTSMYLCASSLLDSNQPQHFGDGTRLSIL.

V is TRBV5-1 and J is TRBJ2-1, with TRBD2 matching over 10 bases. This CDR3 is built from 15 residues. V gave up 1 base and J gave up 7 bases; unmatched junction bases: 5. Germline CDR1 SGHRS, CDR2 YFSETQ. The CDR3 loop is CASSLWLAGENEQFF. CDR3 bases: TGCGCCAGCAGCTTGTGGCTAGCGGGGGAGAATGAGCAGTTCTTC.

This sequence joins TRBV5-4 and TRBJ1-4; D is perhaps TRBD1 (6 bases). In germline, CDR1 is SGHNT, CDR2 YYREEE (reference sequence). V gave up 4 bases and J gave up 8 bases, with 18 bases separating them. The CDR3 has 15 amino acids. CDR3 amino acids: CASSPGGARREKLFF. The DNA of the CDR3 is TGTGCCAGCAGCCCGGGGGGGGCCCGAAGGGAAAAACTGTTTTTT.

The V call is TRBV5-1, the J call TRBJ1-1; 8 bases map to TRBD1. Germline CDR1 and CDR2: SGHRS and YFSETQ. The CDR3 contains 14 residues. The J segment lost 4 bases and the V segment lost 4 bases, leaving 6 bases of the junction unmatched. The DNA of the CDR3 is TGCGCCAGCAGCCATGGACAGGGTGGCACTGAAGCTTTCTTT. Translation gives CASSHGQGGTEAFF.

The rearrangement joins TRBV19 to TRBJ2-7; 9 bases are a match to TRBD2. The junction had 7 bases not matched to a gene; V was cut back by 5 bases and J by 2 bases. This CDR3 has 15 residues. The germline gives CDR1 LNHDA, CDR2 SQIVND (reference sequence). The CDR3 DNA follows: TGTGCCAGTAGTTATAAGCGGGGGGCTCCCTACGAGCAGTACTTC. It translates to CASSYKRGAPYEQYF.

The chain couples TRBV5-1 to TRBJ1-6; D perhaps matches TRBD1 (6 bases). Per germline, CDR1 SGHRS and CDR2 YFSETQ. Trimming shortened V by 5 bases and J by 3 bases, and 15 bases separated the two germline ends. The CDR3 runs to 16 residues. CDR3 nucleotides: TGCGCCAGCAGGCCGGGGGCGCTCTACTATAATTCACCCCTCCACTTT. It encodes CASRPGALYYNSPLHF.

The chain links TRBV11-3 to TRBJ1-1; the D gene is possibly TRBD1 (5 bases). V was cut by 4 bases and J by 1 base, with 13 bases left in between. The CDR3 totals 15 residues. Per germline, CDR1 SGHNT and CDR2 YENEEA. CDR3 coding DNA: TGTGCCAGCAGCTCTGGCAGGGCACGGAACACTGAAGCTTTCTTT. Its protein product is CASSSGRARNTEAFF.

This chain links TRBV6-1 with TRBJ2-2; the match to TRBD1 covers 7 bases. Germline-derived CDR1 and CDR2 are MNHNS and SASEGT. This CDR3 region has 14 residues. After removal of 8 bases from V and 3 bases from J, the junction contained 6 bases not matched to a gene. The CDR3 nucleotides are TGTGCCAGCCTGGGCAGGGGGTACACCGGGGAGCTGTTTTTT. Residues: CASLGRGYTGELFF.

The chain links TRBV6-1 to TRBJ1-3; D gene ambiguous. V was pared by 7 bases and J by 4 bases, with 8 bases between. The CDR3 runs to 12 residues. CDR1 and CDR2 from the germline V gene are MNHNS and SASEGT. CDR3 DNA: TGTGCCAGCACGATGTTCGGAAACACCATATATTTT. Translating gives CASTMFGNTIYF.

The chain has TRBV28 and TRBJ2-1; 9 positions agree with TRBD2. CDR3 length: 16 residues. CDR1 is MDHEN, CDR2 SYDVKM, per germline. The junction had 15 bases not matched to a gene; V was cut back by 6 bases and J by 9 bases. This chain's CDR3 is CASSHLIASGVSEQFF. The CDR3, as DNA: TGTGCCAGCAGCCACCTCATAGCTAGCGGGGTCAGTGAGCAGTTCTTC.

V and J are TRBV4-2 and TRBJ2-5; a weak D match, TRBD2 (5 bases). Trimming removed 4 bases at V and 8 bases at J, with 20 bases between. The CDR3 is made up of 15 amino acids. Per the germline V gene, CDR1 is LGHNA and CDR2 is YNFKEQ. This CDR3 is CASSLKVVEAPTQYF. The CDR3 bases are TGTGCCAGCAGCCTGAAGGTGGTGGAGGCTCCTACCCAGTACTTC.

The rearrangement joins TRBV11-1 to TRBJ2-3; D is unresolved. Germline assignment: CDR1 SGHAT and CDR2 FQDESV (reference sequence). V was trimmed by 3 bases and J by 2 bases, leaving 9 bases between them. This CDR3 comprises 14 residues. This chain's CDR3 is CASSLSSHTDTQYF. For the CDR3, the DNA is TGTGCCAGCAGCTTGAGCAGCCACACAGATACGCAGTATTTT.

V and J are TRBV11-3 and TRBJ2-2; 8 bases align to TRBD1. Trimming at V came to 5 bases and at J to 9 bases, leaving 5 bases not matched to a gene. The germline V gene has CDR1 SGHNT and CDR2 YENEEA. This CDR3 contains 13 residues. The CDR3 DNA reads TGTGCCAGCAGCGGGCAGGGGGCGCGGGAGCTGTTTTTT. Its protein product is CASSGQGARELFF.

With respect to this clone: The junction shows a germline mismatch at one end, possibly a read error. The chain links TRBV19 to TRBJ2-2, with TRBD2 identical over 8 bases. This CDR3 has 16 amino acids. Germline loops: CDR1 LNHDA, CDR2 SQIVND (reference sequence). CDR3 nucleotides: TGTGCCAGTAGTGGGAGCGGGGGTTCGAACACCGAGGAGCTGTTTTTT. It translates to CASSGSGGSNTEELFF.

This chain connects TRBV6-1 to TRBJ2-7; a possible D gene is TRBD1 (5 bases). CDR1 is MNHNS, CDR2 SASEGT, per germline. The CDR3 covers 12 residues. Trimming shortened V by 8 bases and J by 2 bases, and 10 bases separated the two germline ends. The CDR3 here is CASGGRAYEQYF. The CDR3 region has the DNA TGTGCCAGCGGTGGCAGGGCCTACGAGCAGTACTTC.

This clone was detected only once. This chain links TRBV7-8 with TRBJ1-2, with TRBD1 as a possible D gene (5 bases). The CDR3 totals 14 residues. Trimming cost V 0 bases and J 5 bases, with 10 bases left between them. From germline, CDR1 is SGHVS and CDR2 FQNEAQ. The CDR3 region has the DNA TGTGCCAGCAGCTTAGCCCGCCGGGGGTATGGCTACACCTTC. Encoded protein: CASSLARRGYGYTF.

The J gene is TRBJ1-2, the V gene TRBV6-5; D gene unclear. Trimming took off 0 bases at V and 1 base at J, with 0 bases between the two ends. This CDR3 has 12 amino acids. Germline CDR1 is MNHEY and CDR2 is SVGAGI. CDR3 sequence (DNA): TGTGCCAGCAGTTACTCTAACTATGGCTACACCTTC. Translation: CASSYSNYGYTF.

The chain recombines TRBV5-6 with TRBJ2-5, with unresolved D. Trimming took 4 bases from V and 1 from J, leaving 2 bases between them. From germline, CDR1 is SGHDT and CDR2 YYEEEE. The CDR3 contains 11 residues. This CDR3 is CASSPQETQYF. In nucleotides, the CDR3 is TGTGCCAGCAGCCCCCAAGAGACCCAGTACTTC.

DNA of the CDR3: TGTGCCAGTAGTCGATCTTCTTGGACAGATACGCAGTATTTT. The encoded protein is CASSRSSWTDTQYF. This chain uses TRBV19 with TRBJ2-3; D call uncertain. The CDR3 has 14 amino acids. Germline-derived CDR1 and CDR2 are LNHDA and SQIVND (reference sequence). The germline V and J ends were trimmed by 5 bases and 3 bases, with 12 bases remaining between them.

V gene TRBV5-1 combines with J gene TRBJ2-1; the match to TRBD2 covers 15 bases. The CDR3 runs 18 residues. In germline, CDR1 is SGHRS, CDR2 YFSETQ. Losses at the gene ends were 3 bases for V and 7 bases for J; bases not matched to a gene: 11. The CDR3 DNA reads TGCGCCAGCAGCTGGGTACCCGGACTAGCGGGAGGGGCGAATGAGCAGTTCTTC. Protein: CASSWVPGLAGGANEQFF.

The rearrangement joins TRBV4-2 to TRBJ2-5; TRBD1 matches 10 bases. The CDR3 consists of 17 residues. J was trimmed by 5 bases and V by 1 base; bases with no gene match: 10. The germline CDR1 and CDR2 sequences are LGHNA and YNFKEQ. The chain's CDR3 is CASSQGAGTGASETQYF. The CDR3 nucleotides read TGTGCCAGCAGCCAAGGAGCCGGGACAGGGGCTTCGGAGACCCAGTACTTC.

This chain uses TRBV2 with TRBJ2-7; TRBD2 matches 9 bases. Germline CDR1 reads SNHLY; CDR2 reads FYNNEI. J gave up 7 bases and V 0 bases, and 10 bases lay outside the gene matches. This CDR3 comprises 16 residues. CDR3 sequence reads: CASSEAYSGRAGEQYF. CDR3 DNA: TGTGCCAGCAGTGAAGCCTATAGCGGGAGAGCGGGGGAGCAGTACTTC.

The rearrangement uses TRBV6-1 and TRBJ1-4; D not resolved. Per the germline V gene, CDR1 is MNHNS and CDR2 is SASEGT. The CDR3 is made up of 14 amino acids. Between the trimmed V and J ends, which lost 2 bases and 8 bases, there was a span of 12 bases. CDR3 DNA: TGTGCCAGCAGTGAATGGGAGGTTGGGGAAAAACTGTTTTTT. This encodes CASSEWEVGEKLFF.

The chain links TRBV28 to TRBJ1-4, with 9 bases aligning to TRBD1. The CDR3 contains 19 residues. V shed 5 bases, J shed 10 bases, and the junction held 23 bases outside the gene matches. The germline V gene has CDR1 MDHEN and CDR2 SYDVKM. The CDR3 is CASSRFRSRDRVGRGKLFF. CDR3 nucleotides: TGTGCCAGCAGTCGTTTCCGCTCCCGGGACAGGGTGGGGAGGGGAAAACTGTTTTTT.

CDR3 residues: CASSPSLRLAGEQFF. The CDR3 DNA is TGTGCCAGCAGCCCTTCACTGAGACTAGCGGGAGAGCAGTTCTTC. The chain carries TRBV7-2 and TRBJ2-1; TRBD2 matches 11 bases. The CDR3 is 15 amino acids. Trimming at V came to 5 bases and at J to 10 bases, leaving 10 bases not matched to a gene. Germline V gene data show CDR1 as SGHTA and CDR2 as FQGNSA.

The chain joins TRBV27 to TRBJ2-1, with 7 bases that match TRBD1. The trim removed 3 bases at V and 5 bases at J, leaving 7 bases unmatched. This CDR3 has 15 amino acids. CDR1 and CDR2 (germline): MNHEY, SMNVEV (reference sequence). CDR3 nucleotides: TGTGCCAGCAGTTTTCTGGGACAGAACAACAATGAGCAGTTCTTC. Its translation: CASSFLGQNNNEQFF.